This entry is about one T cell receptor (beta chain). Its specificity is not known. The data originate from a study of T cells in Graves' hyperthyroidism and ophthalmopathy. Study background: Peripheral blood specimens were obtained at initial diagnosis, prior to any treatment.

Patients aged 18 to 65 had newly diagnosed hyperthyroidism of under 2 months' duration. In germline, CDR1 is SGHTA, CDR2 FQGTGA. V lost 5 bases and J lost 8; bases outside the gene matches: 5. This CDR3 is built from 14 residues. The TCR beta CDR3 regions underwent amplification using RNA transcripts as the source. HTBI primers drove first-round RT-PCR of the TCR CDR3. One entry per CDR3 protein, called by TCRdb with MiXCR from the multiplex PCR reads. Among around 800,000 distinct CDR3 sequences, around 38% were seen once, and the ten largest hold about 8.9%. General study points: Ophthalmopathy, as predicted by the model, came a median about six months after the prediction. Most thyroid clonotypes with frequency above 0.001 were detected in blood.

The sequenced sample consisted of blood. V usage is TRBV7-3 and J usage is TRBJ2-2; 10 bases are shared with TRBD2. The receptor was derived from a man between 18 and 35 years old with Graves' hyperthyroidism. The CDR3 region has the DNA TGTGCCAGCAGCCCCCAGACTAGCGGGGGGGAGCTGTTTTTT. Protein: CASSPQTSGGELFF.